What follows are 5 T cell receptor beta chains derived from one specimen sequenced in a study of T cells in narcolepsy. Produced via immunoSEQ multiplex PCR; TCRdb's table is partial and in-frame only. Altogether under 35,000 clones are present, under 85% being singletons, with the ten largest covering about 3%. Material: CD45RA- memory CD4+ T cells from PBMCs. All receptors derive from a human donor with narcolepsy.

This sequence joins TRBV14 and TRBJ2-5, with TRBD1 matching 7 bases. Judging by the DNA end, TRBJ2-7 fits better; the J call may be wrong. CDR3 size: 15 residues. The germline gives CDR1 SGHDN, CDR2 FVKESK. The CDR3: CASSQRPGGDYEQYF. In DNA form, the CDR3 reads TGTGCCAGCAGCCAACGTCCAGGGGGAGACTACGAGCAGTACTTC.

This rearrangement joins TRBV12-5 to TRBJ2-3; 8 nucleotides align to TRBD2. V lost 1 base and J lost 3; bases outside the gene matches: 3. CDR3 length: 15 amino acids. Per the germline V gene, CDR1 is LGHNT and CDR2 is FRNRAP. The CDR3 sequence: CASGLGGGGTDTQYF. CDR3 DNA sequence: TGTGCTAGTGGTTTGGGAGGCGGGGGGACAGATACGCAGTATTTT.

In regard to this clone: Different DNA sequences within this sample yield the same CDR3. V gene TRBV5-1 combines with J gene TRBJ1-3; the D is unclear. The CDR3 has 15 residues. Trimming stripped 4 bases from V and 0 bases from J, with 11 bases between. Germline lookup yields CDR1 SGHRS and CDR2 YFSETQ. CDR3 sequence: CASSLVPSSGNTIYF. The CDR3 nucleotides read TGCGCCAGCAGCCTGGTACCTAGCTCTGGAAACACCATATATTTT. The variable domain in full, with the rest retrieved from reference TRBV5-1 and TRBJ1-3, is KAGVTQTPRYLIKTRGQQVTLSCSPISGHRSVSWYQQTPGQGLQFLFEYFSETQRNKGNFPGRFSGRQFSNSRSEMNVSTLELGDSALYLCASSLVPSSGNTIYFGEGSWLTVV.

The chain has TRBV10-3 and TRBJ1-4, with D maybe TRBD1 (5 bases). V dropped 5 bases and J dropped 12 bases, with 13 bases sitting between them. The CDR3 sequence is 12 residues long. CDR1 ENHRY and CDR2 SYGVKD come from the germline V gene. The CDR3 coding sequence is TGTGCCATCAGTCAGACCGACAGCGAACTGTTTTTT. This encodes CAISQTDSELFF.

The sample holds one count of this clone. J is TRBJ1-1 and V is TRBV5-1; D gene unclear. Germline CDR1 SGHRS, CDR2 YFSETQ. This CDR3 contains 14 residues. Trimming removed 0 bases from V and 1 base from J, with 7 bases in between. The CDR3 sequence is CASSLAGQNTEAFF. The CDR3 nucleotides read TGCGCCAGCAGCTTGGCCGGGCAGAACACTGAAGCTTTCTTT.